This T cell receptor beta chain was profiled in a study of OX40 agonist ivuxolimab in advanced cancers. The wider study: Previous treatment with anti-PD-1, anti-PD-L1 or anti-CTLA-4 therapy was allowed; less than 45% had received some. General study results and limits: Both blood CD4+ and CD8+ T cells showed clonal growth by week 6 at 0.1 to 3.0 mg/kg. Relative to CD4+, CD8+ T cells held more expanded clones on average.

Notes on this clone: Its antigen is as yet unknown.

This table comes from immunoSEQ multiplex PCR, and its TCRdb copy is limited to in-frame clones, with some not included. This table has about 58,000 clones, 75% to 90% appearing once. From germline, CDR1 is SGHRS and CDR2 YFSETQ. Trimming at V came to 5 bases and at J to 4 bases, leaving 7 bases not matched to a gene. This CDR3 is 14 amino acids long. This receptor was obtained from an adult with an advanced solid tumor such as melanoma, head and neck, liver or kidney cancer. The specimen comprised CD4+ or CD8+ T cells sorted from blood, sampled in a trial of the OX40 agonist ivuxolimab. The chain employs TRBV5-1 and TRBJ1-1, with 8 bases matching TRBD1. The chain's CDR3 is CASRYTTGGTEAFF. Here the CDR3 DNA reads TGCGCCAGCAGATATACTACAGGGGGCACTGAAGCTTTCTTT.